These 25 T cell receptor beta chains came from one sample sequenced in a study of T cell responses to AZD1222 COVID-19 vaccine. Some clones are missing from TCRdb's copy, which holds only in-frame ones; the method was immunoSEQ multiplex PCR. Found here are about 140,000 clones, approximately 95% of them singletons; the top ten hold 0.75% to 1%. The sequences come from peripheral blood, collected on day 0 of MenACWY control vaccination. The receptors shown here come from an adult in good health.

Of note for this clone: One end of the junction is discordant with germline, which a read error may explain. The chain recombines TRBV2 with TRBJ1-5; D possibly corresponds to TRBD1 (5 bases). Germline CDR1 and CDR2: SNHLY and FYNNEI. CDR3 length: 13 amino acids. DNA for the CDR3: TGTGCCACCAGTAGGGACGGAAATCAGCCCCAGCATTTT. It codes for CATSRDGNQPQHF.

The chain couples TRBV7-2 to TRBJ2-7; 11 bases line up with TRBD2. Trimming at V came to 3 bases and at J to 5 bases, leaving 9 bases not matched to a gene. CDR1 and CDR2 (germline): SGHTA, FQGNSA. The CDR3 runs 16 residues. CDR3 protein: CASSFPLAGGLDEQYF. The CDR3 bases are TGTGCCAGCAGCTTCCCTCTAGCGGGGGGCCTAGACGAGCAGTACTTC.

The J gene is TRBJ2-3, the V gene TRBV18; 14 bases align to TRBD2. This CDR3 is 16 amino acids long. Germline-derived CDR1 and CDR2 are KGHSH and LQKENI. Trimming at V came to 4 bases and at J to 0 bases, leaving 0 bases not matched to a gene. CDR3 coding DNA: TGTGCCAGCTCACGGACTAGCGGGGGGAGCACAGATACGCAGTATTTT. As protein: CASSRTSGGSTDTQYF.

The chain uses TRBV3-1 (or the pseudogene TRBV3-2) and TRBJ1-2; 7 nucleotides line up with TRBD1. CDR1 and CDR2 (germline): LGHDT, YNNKEL (reference sequence). CDR3 size: 16 residues. V lost 0 bases, J lost 4 bases, and 8 bases stayed unmatched. The CDR3 DNA follows: TGTGCCAGCAGCCAAGACAGTAGGGGGCGGATCTATGGCTACACCTTC. Translation: CASSQDSRGRIYGYTF.

The gene calls are TRBV18 and TRBJ1-4; tentative D call: TRBD1 (5 bases). The CDR3 has 16 residues. The V end was cut by 6 bases, the J end by 7 bases, with 21 bases between. Germline V gene data show CDR1 as KGHSH and CDR2 as LQKENI. CDR3 DNA: TGTGCCAGCTCCCCCAATGGTCCCGGGGCGGGTGAAAAACTGTTTTTT. It translates to CASSPNGPGAGEKLFF.

The chain uses TRBV18 and TRBJ2-7, with 7 bases fitting TRBD2. Germline values: CDR1 KGHSH, CDR2 LQKENI. CDR3 length: 16 amino acids. J was trimmed by 4 bases and V by 3 bases; bases with no gene match: 12. The CDR3 spells CASSPGSSGDQYEQYF. The CDR3 DNA is TGTGCCAGCTCACCCGGGAGCAGCGGGGATCAGTACGAGCAGTACTTC.

This chain uses TRBV25-1 with TRBJ2-5; D is unresolved. Germline-derived CDR1 and CDR2 are MGHDK and SYGVNS. Trimming shortened V by 6 bases and J by 5 bases, and 19 bases separated the two germline ends. CDR3 length: 15 amino acids. The CDR3 protein is CASSNIAPQSETQYF. The CDR3 DNA is TGTGCCAGCAGCAACATCGCCCCTCAGTCGGAGACCCAGTACTTC.

This clone turned up a few times. The CDR3 region is CASSLTGRSGKHNEQFF. DNA for the CDR3: TGTGCCAGCAGCTTAACTGGACGGAGCGGGAAACACAATGAGCAGTTCTTC. This chain links TRBV7-3 with TRBJ2-1, with 7 bases lining up with TRBD2. Germline loops: CDR1 SGHTA, CDR2 FQGTGA. The CDR3 consists of 17 residues. After removal of 0 bases from V and 5 bases from J, the junction contained 10 bases not matched to a gene. Full variable domain (missing parts from reference TRBV7-3 and TRBJ2-1): GAGVSQTPSNKVTEKGKYVELRCDPISGHTALYWYRQSLGQGPEFLIYFQGTGAADDSGLPNDRFFAVRPEGSVSTLKIQRTERGDSAVYLCASSLTGRSGKHNEQFFGPGTRLTVL.

This sequence joins TRBV7-9 and TRBJ2-1, with 12 bases identical to TRBD2. From germline, CDR1 is SEHNR and CDR2 FQNEAQ (reference sequence). The CDR3 has 16 amino acids. V dropped 7 bases and J dropped 10; count of bases not matched to a gene: 14. For the CDR3, the DNA is TGTGCCAGCACCAAAACCCGGACTAGCGGGGTCGAAGAGCAGTTCTTC. This encodes CASTKTRTSGVEEQFF.

The chain joins TRBV12-5 to TRBJ1-6; D is uncertain. CDR1 and CDR2 from the germline V gene are LGHNT and FRNRAP. With 0 bases removed from V and 9 bases from J, the gap between germline ends came to 6 bases. The CDR3 has 13 amino acids. The CDR3 coding sequence is TGTGCTAGTGGTTTGGTACGGGGTTCACCCCTCCACTTT. Amino acids: CASGLVRGSPLHF.

The chain links TRBV4-1 to TRBJ1-1; D gene uncertain. Trimming took off 0 bases at V and 0 bases at J, with 8 bases between the two ends. The CDR3 length is 15 residues. CDR1 is MGHRA and CDR2 is YSYEKL in the germline V gene. CDR3 sequence reads: CASSQEGQLNTEAFF. CDR3 DNA: TGCGCCAGCAGCCAAGAAGGTCAGTTGAACACTGAAGCTTTCTTT.

The chain has TRBV19 and TRBJ1-5; no definite D call. Germline V lookup: CDR1 LNHDA, CDR2 SQIVND (reference sequence). With 3 bases removed from V and 0 bases from J, the gap between germline ends came to 9 bases. This CDR3 spans 15 amino acids. CDR3 in DNA: TGTGCCAGTAGTATTGCGGCCGGTAGCAATCAGCCCCAGCATTTT. This translates into CASSIAAGSNQPQHF.

This chain connects TRBV6-1 to TRBJ1-5; no definite D call. With 0 bases removed from V and 1 base from J, the gap between germline ends came to 7 bases. Germline CDR1 is MNHNS and CDR2 is SASEGT. The CDR3 length is 15 residues. The CDR3 loop is CASSEAGHSNQPQHF. The CDR3 coding sequence is TGTGCCAGCAGTGAAGCGGGCCACAGCAATCAGCCCCAGCATTTT.

The chain uses TRBV3-1 (or the pseudogene TRBV3-2) and TRBJ1-1, with 7 bases matching TRBD1. There are 13 residues in the CDR3. Per the germline V gene, CDR1 is LGHDT and CDR2 is YNNKEL (reference sequence). J was trimmed by 6 bases and V by 6 bases; bases with no gene match: 7. CDR3 in DNA: TGTGCCAGCAGTTATTCGGGACAGCCTGAAGCTTTCTTT. Translated: CASSYSGQPEAFF.

V and J are TRBV5-8 and TRBJ1-4; D unresolved. Germline V gives CDR1 SGHTS, CDR2 YDEGEE. V was trimmed by 1 base and J by 4 bases, leaving 11 bases between them. There are 15 residues in the CDR3. This CDR3 is CASSLSTVINEKLFF. CDR3 DNA sequence: TGTGCCAGCAGCTTGAGCACAGTCATTAATGAAAAACTGTTTTTT. The variable domain in full, completed from reference TRBV5-8 and TRBJ1-4, reads EAGVTQSPTHLIKTRGQQATLRCSPISGHTSVYWYQQALGLGLQFLLWYDEGEERNRGNFPPRFSGRQFPNYSSELNVNALELEDSALYLCASSLSTVINEKLFFGSGTQLSVL.

In this sample, this clone turned up once. The chain combines TRBV28 with TRBJ2-3; D is possibly TRBD1 or TRBD2 (5 bases each). This CDR3 has 19 residues. Germline CDR1 is MDHEN and CDR2 is SYDVKM. Trimming shortened V by 6 bases and J by 2 bases, and 27 bases separated the two germline ends. CDR3: CASRSAGWPGTLYTDTQYF. CDR3 nucleotide sequence: TGTGCCAGCAGGTCCGCCGGGTGGCCCGGGACCCTATACACAGATACGCAGTATTTT. Looking up the rest from reference TRBV28 and TRBJ2-3 gives the full variable domain: DVKVTQSSRYLVKRTGEKVFLECVQDMDHENMFWYRQDPGLGLRLIYFSYDVKMKEKGDIPEGYSVSREKKERFSLILESASTNQTSMYLCASRSAGWPGTLYTDTQYFGPGTRLTVL.

This chain joins TRBV27 and TRBJ1-5, with D uncertain. This CDR3 contains 14 residues. Germline loops: CDR1 MNHEY, CDR2 SMNVEV (reference sequence). V was clipped by 6 bases and J by 0 bases, with 9 bases between them. For the CDR3, the DNA is TGTGCCAGCAGAGACCTATATAGCAATCAGCCCCAGCATTTT. Encoded protein: CASRDLYSNQPQHF.

This chain joins TRBV6-5 and TRBJ1-1; possible D gene TRBD1, 6 bases. V was clipped by 8 bases and J by 3 bases, with 13 bases between them. CDR1 is MNHEY and CDR2 is SVGAGI in the germline V gene. The CDR3 is 13 amino acids. The CDR3, as DNA: TGTGCCAGCTCCCAGGGACATTACACTGAAGCTTTCTTT. This gives the protein CASSQGHYTEAFF.

The chain uses TRBV6-5 and TRBJ2-7, with 11 bases identical to TRBD1. V was pared by 6 bases and J by 0 bases, with 1 base of the junction left unmatched. The CDR3 is made up of 14 amino acids. CDR1 and CDR2 from the germline V gene are MNHEY and SVGAGI. CDR3 bases: TGTGCCAGCAGAGGGACAGGGGGCTCCTACGAGCAGTACTTC. Protein: CASRGTGGSYEQYF.

The V gene is TRBV5-1, the J gene TRBJ1-6; tentative D call: TRBD1 (6 bases). This CDR3 is built from 14 residues. Germline values: CDR1 SGHRS, CDR2 YFSETQ. Between the trimmed V and J ends, which lost 2 bases and 8 bases, there was a span of 11 bases. The CDR3 bases are TGCGCCAGCAGCTTTCAGGGGCAAGATTCACCCCTCCACTTT. Its translation is CASSFQGQDSPLHF.

J is TRBJ1-2 and V is TRBV5-1; possible D gene TRBD1, 5 bases. The length of the CDR3 is 13 residues. In germline, CDR1 is SGHRS, CDR2 YFSETQ. The V end lost 8 bases, the J end lost 3 bases, and 14 bases lay between the germline ends. The CDR3 here is CASSFGGYYGYTF. DNA for the CDR3: TGCGCCAGTAGTTTCGGGGGGTACTATGGCTACACCTTC.

The chain carries TRBV7-2 and TRBJ1-4, with D perhaps TRBD1 (6 bases). The V gene's germline CDR1 is SGHTA and CDR2 FQGNSA. The CDR3 runs 15 residues. Trimming removed 5 bases from V and 7 bases from J, with 17 bases in between. The CDR3 DNA sequence: TGTGCCAGCAGCGCCGTAGGGGGGGCTGGTGAAAAACTGTTTTTT. It codes for CASSAVGGAGEKLFF.

The gene calls are TRBV2 and TRBJ1-5; 7 nucleotides match TRBD1. This CDR3 is built from 14 residues. Germline-derived CDR1 and CDR2 are SNHLY and FYNNEI. With 5 bases clipped from V and 2 bases from J, the junction kept 3 bases outside the gene matches. The CDR3: CASSYRGGNQPQHF. CDR3 DNA sequence: TGTGCCAGCAGTTACAGGGGCGGCAATCAGCCCCAGCATTTT.

The chain recombines TRBV5-4 with TRBJ2-1; tentatively, D is TRBD1 or TRBD2 (6 bases each). V was shortened by 5 bases and J by 5 bases, with 17 bases between the two germline ends. CDR3 length: 15 residues. Germline values: CDR1 SGHNT, CDR2 YYREEE (reference sequence). The CDR3 bases are TGTGCCAGCAGTCTGGTGGGGGGCCCCCACAATGAGCAGTTCTTC. This encodes CASSLVGGPHNEQFF.

V and J are TRBV7-3 and TRBJ1-6; D is unclear. The V gene lost 5 bases and the J gene lost 0 bases, with 5 bases spanning the gap. Germline assignment: CDR1 SGHTA and CDR2 FQGTGA. The CDR3 length is 14 residues. CDR3 sequence: CASSRSSYNSPLHF. The CDR3 DNA sequence: TGTGCCAGCAGCCGGAGCTCCTATAATTCACCCCTCCACTTT. The full variable domain, with the rest looked up from reference TRBV7-3 and TRBJ1-6, is GAGVSQTPSNKVTEKGKYVELRCDPISGHTALYWYRQSLGQGPEFLIYFQGTGAADDSGLPNDRFFAVRPEGSVSTLKIQRTERGDSAVYLCASSRSSYNSPLHFGNGTRLTVT.